This is a list of T cell receptor beta chains from one sample in a study of blood T cells in healthy people across ages. TCRdb reanalysed the 5' RACE reads using MiXCR and keeps one entry per CDR3 protein. Altogether 600,000 to 1,000,000 distinct CDR3 sequences are present, roughly 50% being singletons, with the ten largest covering approximately 20%. The specimen sequenced was blood. These receptors were taken from a young man in good health. Both conserved end residues are part of each CDR3. A D gene is named only where the DNA matches it firmly. The listing skips clone size in some rows; elsewhere it reads once, few, many or a size class.

v_call	clone_size	d_call	j_call	cdr3_aa	cdr3_nt
TRBV7-2	many	NA	TRBJ2-5	CASSLWGLAEETQYF	TGTGCCAGCAGCTTATGGGGGCTAGCGGAAGAGACCCAGTACTTC
TRBV20-1	many	TRBD2	TRBJ2-5	CSARDLLLVTSGGFGATQYF	TGCAGTGCTAGAGATCTCCTTCTGGTGACTAGCGGGGGTTTTGGCGCGACCCAGTACTTC
TRBV9	NA	TRBD2	TRBJ2-7	CASSVAGLAGGSEQYF	TGTGCCAGCAGCGTAGCCGGTCTAGCGGGAGGGAGCGAGCAGTACTTC
TRBV3-1	NA	NA	TRBJ1-2	CASSQDLTVAHFGYTF	TGTGCCAGCAGCCAAGATCTTACGGTGGCGCATTTCGGCTACACCTTC
TRBV6-5	NA	NA	TRBJ2-1	CASSYSGLALSYNEQFF	TGTGCCAGCAGTTACTCAGGGCTAGCGCTCTCCTACAATGAGCAGTTCTTC
TRBV9	NA	NA	TRBJ2-1	CASSPGLTTNEQFF	TGTGCCAGCAGCCCGGGACTGACAACCAATGAGCAGTTCTTC
TRBV10-3	NA	TRBD1	TRBJ2-7	CAISAYDRTGGYEQYF	TGTGCCATCAGTGCCTACGACAGGACAGGTGGCTACGAGCAGTACTTC
TRBV10-3	NA	NA	TRBJ2-3	CAIHIEMEDTQYF	TGTGCCATACACATAGAGATGGAAGATACGCAGTATTTT
TRBV27	NA	NA	TRBJ2-7	CATSIHRGSYEQYF	TGTGCCACCTCAATACACCGGGGCTCCTACGAGCAGTACTTC
TRBV7-9	NA	TRBD2	TRBJ2-4	CASSRPGLGSPLQYF	TGTGCCAGCAGCCGTCCGGGACTAGGATCCCCGTTACAGTACTTC
TRBV7-9	NA	TRBD2	TRBJ2-1	CASSIKPSGNLDEQFF	TGTGCCAGCAGCATAAAGCCTAGCGGGAACCTTGATGAGCAGTTCTTC
TRBV7-2	NA	NA	TRBJ1-2	CTSSWQVPALANYGYTF	TGTACCAGCAGCTGGCAGGTCCCGGCCCTAGCTAACTATGGCTACACCTTC
TRBV28	NA	TRBD2	TRBJ2-3	CASSLRTSGRNMQYF	TGTGCCAGCAGTCTAAGGACTAGCGGGAGGAATATGCAGTATTTT
TRBV5-1	few	TRBD2	TRBJ2-3	CASSLLASKAGSTDTQYF	TGCGCCAGCAGCCTTTTGGCCTCAAAAGCGGGAAGCACGGATACGCAGTATTTT
TRBV6-5	once	NA	TRBJ2-3	CASRQLGADTQYF	TGTGCCAGCAGACAGTTGGGGGCGGATACGCAGTATTTT
TRBV20-1	few	NA	TRBJ2-7	CSAMGTAGSYEQYF	TGCAGTGCTATGGGGACCGCCGGCTCCTACGAGCAGTACTTC
TRBV4-2	NA	NA	TRBJ2-7	CASSQDFGLDTAYEQYF	TGTGCCAGCAGCCAAGATTTCGGGCTAGATACAGCCTACGAGCAGTACTTC
TRBV20-1	few	TRBD1	TRBJ2-6	CSARHREQGAQKGANVLTF	TGCAGTGCTAGACATCGGGAGCAGGGGGCCCAAAAAGGGGCCAACGTCCTGACTTTC
TRBV7-2	NA	NA	TRBJ2-3	CASTLWADTSTDTQYF	TGTGCCAGCACCTTGTGGGCGGACACAAGCACAGATACGCAGTATTTT
TRBV5-1	NA	NA	TRBJ2-1	CASGEADPSQETQFF	TGCGCCAGCGGGGAAGCGGACCCGTCCCAAGAGACCCAGTTCTTC
TRBV4-2	NA	NA	TRBJ2-1	CASSQESGGKSSYNEQFF	TGTGCCAGCAGCCAAGAATCGGGCGGGAAGAGCTCCTACAATGAGCAGTTCTTC
TRBV29-1	few	NA	TRBJ2-1	CSAWKDYNEQFF	TGCAGCGCTTGGAAGGATTACAATGAGCAGTTCTTC
TRBV5-1	NA	NA	TRBJ2-7	CASGRTEEIQYF	TGCGCCAGCGGCCGGACAGAAGAGATCCAGTACTTC
TRBV20-1	NA	NA	TRBJ1-1	CSAYKNTEAFF	TGCAGTGCCTACAAGAACACTGAAGCTTTCTTT
TRBV12-3/TRBV12-4	NA	TRBD1	TRBJ2-5	CASLPGTGGFGETQYF	TGTGCCAGCCTCCCAGGGACAGGGGGTTTTGGGGAGACCCAGTACTTC
TRBV7-2	many	NA	TRBJ2-7	CASSLVAGQGSYEQYF	TGTGCCAGCAGCCTAGTAGCGGGACAGGGTTCTTACGAGCAGTACTTC
TRBV6-2/TRBV6-3	NA	NA	TRBJ1-5	CASSFAGGQPQHF	TGTGCCAGCAGTTTCGCCGGGGGTCAGCCCCAGCATTTT
TRBV6-6	NA	NA	TRBJ1-4	CASKGRGGEKLFF	TGTGCCAGCAAGGGAAGGGGTGGCGAAAAACTGTTTTTT
TRBV15	NA	NA	TRBJ1-4	CATSTLRQSLNEKLFF	TGTGCCACCAGCACCCTACGACAGTCACTTAATGAAAAACTGTTTTTT
TRBV28	NA	NA	TRBJ2-3	CASSSGPGDTQYF	TGTGCCAGCAGTTCCGGACCTGGGGATACGCAGTATTTT
TRBV3-1	NA	NA	TRBJ1-4	CASSQDLAGREEKLFF	TGTGCCAGCAGCCAAGATCTGGCAGGGAGGGAAGAAAAACTGTTTTTT
TRBV7-9	NA	NA	TRBJ2-1	CASSLGGPPNEQFF	TGTGCCAGCAGCTTAGGGGGGCCCCCGAATGAGCAGTTCTTC
TRBV12-3/TRBV12-4	NA	NA	TRBJ1-1	CASNPPGAVRVRESTEAFF	TGTGCCAGCAACCCACCTGGGGCAGTCAGGGTGAGGGAGAGCACTGAAGCTTTCTTT
TRBV29-1	NA	TRBD2	TRBJ2-3	CSVETSGGVDTQYF	TGCAGCGTGGAAACTAGCGGGGGGGTGGATACGCAGTATTTT
TRBV7-2	NA	NA	TRBJ2-3	CASSLAASTDTQYF	TGTGCCAGCAGCTTAGCAGCGAGCACAGATACGCAGTATTTT
TRBV6-5	NA	NA	TRBJ2-7	CASSYSSYPGSNEQYF	TGTGCCAGCAGTTACTCGTCCTATCCGGGTTCCAACGAGCAGTACTTC
TRBV15	NA	TRBD2	TRBJ2-6	CATSRDYGGGSSGANVLTF	TGTGCCACCAGCAGAGATTACGGCGGGGGAAGCTCTGGGGCCAACGTCCTGACTTTC
TRBV30	NA	NA	TRBJ2-1	CAWSSQGRDEQFF	TGTGCCTGGAGTTCTCAGGGCAGGGATGAGCAGTTCTTC
TRBV20-1	few	NA	TRBJ1-2	CSARDPSGRGAYGYTF	TGCAGTGCTAGAGATCCTTCCGGGAGGGGCGCCTATGGCTACACCTTC
TRBV27	many	NA	TRBJ2-7	CASSLSIRAEQYF	TGTGCCAGCAGTTTATCAATCAGGGCCGAGCAGTACTTC
TRBV3-1	NA	NA	TRBJ1-5	CASSQGGAQPQHF	TGTGCCAGCAGCCAAGGGGGTGCTCAGCCCCAGCATTTT
TRBV7-2	NA	NA	TRBJ1-2	CASSLLGPRASHGYTF	TGTGCCAGCAGCCTCCTGGGACCTCGGGCGTCTCATGGCTACACCTTC
TRBV7-2	many	NA	TRBJ1-2	CASSLGPGRGYTF	TGTGCCAGCAGCTTAGGTCCAGGTCGTGGCTACACCTTC
TRBV6-6	NA	NA	TRBJ2-7	CASSRRARRNRETQYF	TGTGCCAGCAGCAGAAGGGCGCGGAGGAACAGAGAGACACAGTACTTC
TRBV29-1	NA	NA	TRBJ1-1	CSAPPGGGRTEAFF	TGCAGCGCCCCACCGGGGGGCGGCCGCACTGAAGCTTTCTTT
TRBV10-3	NA	TRBD2	TRBJ2-1	CAISLGTSGGNEQFF	TGTGCCATCAGTCTGGGGACTAGCGGGGGCAATGAGCAGTTCTTC